This T cell receptor (beta chain) was found in a study of CD8 T cells in Susac syndrome. The CDR3 consists of 16 residues. Germline V gene data show CDR1 as MDHEN and CDR2 as SYDVKM. With 5 bases removed from V and 5 bases from J, the gap between germline ends came to 18 bases. With random hexamers, reverse transcription was performed on about 0.5 to 1 ug of RNA. An immunoSEQ multiplex PCR amplified TCR beta CDR3 over 54 Vbeta and 13 Jbeta. TCRdb processed the immunoSEQ multiplex PCR reads anew with MiXCR; each CDR3 protein has one entry. The table has about 430,000 distinct CDR3 sequences, 85% seen once.

V is TRBV28 and J is TRBJ2-2; D might be TRBD1 (7 bases). The sequenced sample consisted of CD8+ T cells from PBMCs. The TCR originated in a human donor with multiple sclerosis. Here the CDR3 DNA reads TGTGCCAGCAGTCCCTCCTGGGCAGGGGGGACCGGGGAGCTGTTTTTT. Amino acid sequence: CASSPSWAGGTGELFF.